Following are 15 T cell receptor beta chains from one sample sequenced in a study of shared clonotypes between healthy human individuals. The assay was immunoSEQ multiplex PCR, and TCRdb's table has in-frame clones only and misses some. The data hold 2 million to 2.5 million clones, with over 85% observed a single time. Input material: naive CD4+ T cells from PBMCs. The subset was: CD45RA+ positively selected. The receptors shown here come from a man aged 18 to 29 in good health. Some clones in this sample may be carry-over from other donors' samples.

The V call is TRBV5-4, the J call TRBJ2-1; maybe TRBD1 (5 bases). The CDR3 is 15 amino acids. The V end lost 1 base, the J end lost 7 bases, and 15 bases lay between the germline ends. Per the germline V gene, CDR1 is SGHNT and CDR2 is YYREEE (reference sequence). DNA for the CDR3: TGTGCCAGCAGCTTGTGGGCAGGGCAATTTAATGAGCAGTTCTTC. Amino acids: CASSLWAGQFNEQFF.

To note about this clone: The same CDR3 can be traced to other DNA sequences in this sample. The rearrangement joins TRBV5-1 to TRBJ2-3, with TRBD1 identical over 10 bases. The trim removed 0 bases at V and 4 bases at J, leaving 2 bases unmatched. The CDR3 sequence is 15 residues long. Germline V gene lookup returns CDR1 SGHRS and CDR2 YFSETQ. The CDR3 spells CASSLGQGAADTQYF. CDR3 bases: TGCGCCAGCAGCTTGGGACAGGGGGCTGCAGATACGCAGTATTTT.

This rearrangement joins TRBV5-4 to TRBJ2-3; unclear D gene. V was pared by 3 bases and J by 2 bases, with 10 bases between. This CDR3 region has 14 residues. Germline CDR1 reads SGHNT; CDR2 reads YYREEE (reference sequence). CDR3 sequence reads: CASSSSQNTDTQYF. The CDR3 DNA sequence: TGTGCCAGCAGCTCGAGTCAAAACACAGATACGCAGTATTTT.

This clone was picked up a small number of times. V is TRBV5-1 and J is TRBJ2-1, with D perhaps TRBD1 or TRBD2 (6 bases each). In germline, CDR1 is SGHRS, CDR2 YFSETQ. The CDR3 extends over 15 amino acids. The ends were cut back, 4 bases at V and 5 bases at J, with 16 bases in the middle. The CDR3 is CASSEQGLGNNEQFF. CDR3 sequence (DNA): TGCGCCAGCAGCGAACAGGGACTCGGGAACAATGAGCAGTTCTTC. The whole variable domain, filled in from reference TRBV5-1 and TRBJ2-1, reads KAGVTQTPRYLIKTRGQQVTLSCSPISGHRSVSWYQQTPGQGLQFLFEYFSETQRNKGNFPGRFSGRQFSNSRSEMNVSTLELGDSALYLCASSEQGLGNNEQFFGPGTRLTVL.

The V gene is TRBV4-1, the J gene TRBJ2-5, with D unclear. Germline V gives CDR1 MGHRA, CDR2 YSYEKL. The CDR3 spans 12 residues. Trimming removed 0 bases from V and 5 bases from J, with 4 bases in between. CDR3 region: CASSQESETQYF. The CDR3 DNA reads TGCGCCAGCAGCCAAGAGAGCGAGACCCAGTACTTC.

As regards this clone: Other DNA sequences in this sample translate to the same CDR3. The CDR3 loop reads CASSSPGQGGNEQFF. CDR3 nucleotide sequence: TGTGCCAGCAGTTCGCCGGGACAGGGAGGGAATGAGCAGTTCTTC. This chain links TRBV28 with TRBJ2-1; 9 nucleotides agree with TRBD1. V was clipped by 4 bases and J by 7 bases; unmatched bases: 8. Germline values: CDR1 MDHEN, CDR2 SYDVKM. This CDR3 contains 15 residues.

The CDR3 loop reads CASSDRGTTNEKLFF. The CDR3 DNA follows: TGTGCCAGTAGTGACAGGGGAACAACTAATGAAAAACTGTTTTTT. The chain joins TRBV19 to TRBJ1-4; 8 bases align to TRBD1. Germline-derived CDR1 and CDR2 are LNHDA and SQIVND (reference sequence). The V and J ends lost 5 bases and 0 bases, in that order; junction bases with no gene match: 2. The CDR3 contains 15 residues.

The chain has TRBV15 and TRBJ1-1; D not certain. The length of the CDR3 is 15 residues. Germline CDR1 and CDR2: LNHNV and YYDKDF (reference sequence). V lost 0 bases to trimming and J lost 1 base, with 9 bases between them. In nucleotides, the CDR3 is TGTGCCACCAGCAGAGACCCCGGGAAGAACACTGAAGCTTTCTTT. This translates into CATSRDPGKNTEAFF. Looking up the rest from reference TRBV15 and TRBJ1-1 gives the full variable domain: DAMVIQNPRYQVTQFGKPVTLSCSQTLNHNVMYWYQQKSSQAPKLLFHYYDKDFNNEADTPDNFQSRRPNTSFCFLDIRSPGLGDTAMYLCATSRDPGKNTEAFFGQGTRLTVV.

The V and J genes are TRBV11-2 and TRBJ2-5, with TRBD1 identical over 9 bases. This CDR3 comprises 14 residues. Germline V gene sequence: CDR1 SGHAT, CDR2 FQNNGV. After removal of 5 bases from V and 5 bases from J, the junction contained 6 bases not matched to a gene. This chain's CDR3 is CASSPGTGRETQYF. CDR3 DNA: TGTGCCAGCAGCCCCGGGACAGGGAGGGAGACCCAGTACTTC.

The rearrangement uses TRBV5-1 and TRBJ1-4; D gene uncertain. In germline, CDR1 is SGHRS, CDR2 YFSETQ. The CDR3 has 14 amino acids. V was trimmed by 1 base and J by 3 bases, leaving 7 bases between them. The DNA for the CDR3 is TGCGCCAGCAGCTTGAGGGTCGCTAATGAAAAACTGTTTTTT. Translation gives CASSLRVANEKLFF.

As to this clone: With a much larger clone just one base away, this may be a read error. The CDR3 DNA is TGTGCCAGCAGCTTGGCCTACGAGCAGTACTTC. This gives the protein CASSLAYEQYF. This chain connects TRBV5-8 to TRBJ2-7; no definite D call. The V gene's germline CDR1 is SGHTS and CDR2 YDEGEE. There are 11 residues in the CDR3. Trimming left V 0 bases short and J 2 bases short, with 0 bases between.

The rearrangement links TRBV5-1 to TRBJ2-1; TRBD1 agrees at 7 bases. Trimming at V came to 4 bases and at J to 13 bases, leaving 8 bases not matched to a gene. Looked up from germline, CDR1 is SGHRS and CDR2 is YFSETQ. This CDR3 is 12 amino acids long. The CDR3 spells CASSIEGAIQFF. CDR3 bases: TGCGCCAGCAGCATAGAGGGGGCGATACAGTTCTTC.

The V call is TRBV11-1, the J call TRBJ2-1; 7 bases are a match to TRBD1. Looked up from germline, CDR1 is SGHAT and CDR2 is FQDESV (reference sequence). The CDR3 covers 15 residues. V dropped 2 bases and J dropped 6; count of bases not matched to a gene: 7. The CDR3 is CASSLITGAGNEQFF. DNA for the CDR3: TGTGCCAGCAGCTTAATCACAGGGGCAGGCAATGAGCAGTTCTTC.

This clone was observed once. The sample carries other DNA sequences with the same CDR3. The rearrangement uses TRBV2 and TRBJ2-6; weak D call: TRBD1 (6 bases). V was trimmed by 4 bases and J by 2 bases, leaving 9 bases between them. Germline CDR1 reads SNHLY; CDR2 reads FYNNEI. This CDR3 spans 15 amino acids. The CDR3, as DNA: TGTGCCAGCAGTGCTTCAGGGGCTGGGGCCAACGTCCTGACTTTC. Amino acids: CASSASGAGANVLTF. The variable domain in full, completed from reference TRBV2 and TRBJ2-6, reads EPEVTQTPSHQVTQMGQEVILRCVPISNHLYFYWYRQILGQKVEFLVSFYNNEISEKSEIFDDQFSVERPDGSNFTLKIRSTKLEDSAMYFCASSASGAGANVLTFGAGSRLTVL.

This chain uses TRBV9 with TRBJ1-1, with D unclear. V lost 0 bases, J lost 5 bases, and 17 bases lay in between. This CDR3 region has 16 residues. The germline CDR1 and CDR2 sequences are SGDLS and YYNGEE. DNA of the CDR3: TGTGCCAGCAGCGTAGCTACGGGGTGGGAGAGAACTGAAGCTTTCTTT. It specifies CASSVATGWERTEAFF.